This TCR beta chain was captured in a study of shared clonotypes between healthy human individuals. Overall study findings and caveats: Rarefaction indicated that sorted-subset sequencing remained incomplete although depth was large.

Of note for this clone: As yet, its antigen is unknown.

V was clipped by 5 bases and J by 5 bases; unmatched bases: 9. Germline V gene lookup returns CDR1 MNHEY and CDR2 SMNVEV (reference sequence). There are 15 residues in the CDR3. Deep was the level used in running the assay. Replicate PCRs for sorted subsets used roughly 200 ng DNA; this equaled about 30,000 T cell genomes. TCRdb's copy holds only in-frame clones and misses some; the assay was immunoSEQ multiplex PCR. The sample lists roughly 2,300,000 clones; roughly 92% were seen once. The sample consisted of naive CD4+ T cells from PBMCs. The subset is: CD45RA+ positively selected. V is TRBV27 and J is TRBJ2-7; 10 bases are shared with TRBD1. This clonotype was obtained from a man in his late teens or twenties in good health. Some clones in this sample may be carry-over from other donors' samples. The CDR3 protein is CASSKGDRGTDEQYF. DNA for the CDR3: TGTGCCAGCAGTAAAGGGGACAGGGGTACGGACGAGCAGTACTTC.